This T cell receptor beta chain stems from a study of blood T cell repertoires in COVID-19. About the research overall: Both acute and convalescent COVID-19 samples were obtained from the United States, Italy and Spain. The cDNA or gDNA used as material had been derived from T cells, B-cell-depleted T cells, or PBMCs.

Trimming took 4 bases from V and 9 from J; bases not matched to a gene: 10. Germline CDR1 is SGHKS and CDR2 is YYEKEE (reference sequence). This CDR3 region has 14 residues. Per the study methods: Amplified reference gene primers provided the basis for estimating nucleated cell counts. Measured with immunoSEQ multiplex PCR; TCRdb has only the in-frame clones, and not every one. V, J and clone size derive from that table, while D and trimming were established from the DNA sequence. The sample carries 150,000 to 200,000 clones, around 90% recorded once. This chain uses TRBV5-5 with TRBJ2-4; the match to TRBD1 covers 7 bases. The sample was peripheral blood. The clonotype comes from a man aged 55 to 70 with acute or convalescent COVID-19. The CDR3 DNA reads as TGTGCCAGCAGCCCTCGACAGGGTTTAGGCATTCAGTACTTC. Translation gives CASSPRQGLGIQYF.